The 23 T cell receptor beta chains reported below all come from one sample, sequenced in a study of blood T cells in healthy people across ages. With a J-beta primer mix and a sample-barcoded 5' primer, a second PCR ran about 7 to 12 cycles. Each CDR3 protein is one row after TCRdb ran MiXCR on the 5' RACE reads. The table records about 730,000 distinct CDR3 sequences, roughly two fifths of them present only once. The sequenced sample was blood. Every receptor here comes from a woman in her sixties or seventies in good health.

J is TRBJ2-7 and V is TRBV18; 10 bases are a match to TRBD1. Trimming took 3 bases from V and 4 from J; bases not matched to a gene: 9. The germline CDR1 and CDR2 sequences are KGHSH and LQKENI. This CDR3 has 16 residues. The DNA of the CDR3 is TGTGCCAGCTCACCGTTTGTCGGGACAGGGGCGTACGAGCAGTACTTC. This encodes CASSPFVGTGAYEQYF.

This clonotype was counted between two and nine times. The chain combines TRBV13 with TRBJ2-4, with D perhaps being TRBD1 or TRBD2 (6 bases each). Trimming shortened V by 2 bases and J by 7 bases, and 15 bases separated the two germline ends. Per germline, CDR1 PRHDT and CDR2 FYEKMQ (reference sequence). CDR3 size: 15 residues. CDR3 residues: CASSLSAGQHNIQYF. CDR3 nucleotides: TGTGCCAGCAGCTTAAGCGCGGGACAACATAACATTCAGTACTTC.

J is TRBJ2-1 and V is TRBV6-2 or TRBV6-3; 13 bases line up with TRBD2. The CDR3 is 18 amino acids. With 5 bases clipped from V and 0 bases from J, the junction kept 7 bases outside the gene matches. Germline CDR1 MNHEY, CDR2 SVGEGT. The CDR3 here is CASSRTSGSVRSYNEQFF. In DNA form, the CDR3 reads TGTGCCAGCAGTCGGACTAGCGGGAGTGTTCGCTCCTACAATGAGCAGTTCTTC.

Many counts were recorded for this clonotype. The chain is built from TRBV4-2 and TRBJ2-4; 10 bases are shared with TRBD2. Losses at the gene ends were 1 base for V and 0 bases for J; bases not matched to a gene: 0. Looked up from germline, CDR1 is LGHNA and CDR2 is YNFKEQ. The CDR3 spans 16 residues. For the CDR3, the DNA is TGTGCCAGCAGCCAAGGACTAGCGGGAGCCAAAAACATTCAGTACTTC. Translating gives CASSQGLAGAKNIQYF.

The sample holds a few counts of this clonotype. The chain recombines TRBV12-3 or TRBV12-4 with TRBJ1-5; 7 nucleotides line up with TRBD1. The CDR3 totals 17 residues. V shed 6 bases and J 0 bases; nucleotides not matched to a gene: 11. This chain's CDR3 is CASSPKGQLNSNQPQHF. DNA for the CDR3: TGTGCCAGCAGCCCGAAGGGACAGCTTAATAGCAATCAGCCCCAGCATTTT.

This clonotype was seen a few times. J is TRBJ2-4 and V is TRBV5-1; the match to TRBD2 covers 12 bases. Trimming removed 4 bases from V and 0 bases from J; junction bases left unmatched: 2. The CDR3 runs to 16 residues. CDR1 is SGHRS, CDR2 YFSETQ, per germline. The CDR3 spells CASSKGLAGAKNIQYF. The CDR3 nucleotides read TGCGCCAGCAGCAAGGGACTAGCGGGAGCCAAAAACATTCAGTACTTC.

This clonotype was counted a few times. The V call is TRBV7-3, the J call TRBJ2-1; 7 nucleotides line up with TRBD1. V shed 3 bases and J 5 bases; nucleotides not matched to a gene: 1. The germline V gene has CDR1 SGHTA and CDR2 FQGTGA. The CDR3 runs to 13 residues. CDR3 sequence: CASSFQGDNEQFF. As DNA, the CDR3 is TGTGCCAGCAGCTTCCAGGGGGACAATGAGCAGTTCTTC.

There are a few counts of this clonotype. The V and J genes are TRBV3-1 and TRBJ2-5; 8 bases agree with TRBD1. CDR1 and CDR2 (germline): LGHDT, YNNKEL (reference sequence). The CDR3 consists of 14 residues. Losses at the gene ends were 4 bases for V and 5 bases for J; bases not matched to a gene: 6. The CDR3 bases are TGTGCCAGCAGCCCCCAGGGGGCGACCGAGACCCAGTACTTC. Its protein product is CASSPQGATETQYF.

CDR3 bases: TGTGCCAGCAGTGCTTACGGACAGGGGGCTGACAATGAGCAGTTCTTC. Its translation is CASSAYGQGADNEQFF. The chain links TRBV12-3 or TRBV12-4 to TRBJ2-1; TRBD1 agrees at 11 bases. This CDR3 is built from 16 residues. The junction had 8 bases not matched to a gene; V was cut back by 5 bases and J by 5 bases.

The gene calls are TRBV7-9 and TRBJ1-5, with 11 bases fitting TRBD1. Per germline, CDR1 SEHNR and CDR2 FQNEAQ (reference sequence). CDR3 size: 17 residues. The junction had 8 bases not matched to a gene; V was cut back by 1 base and J by 6 bases. CDR3 coding DNA: TGTGCCAGCAGCTTAGGCTCCGGGACAGGGGGTACTCAGCCCCAGCATTTT. Protein: CASSLGSGTGGTQPQHF.

This chain joins TRBV7-8 and TRBJ1-6; 8 bases are shared with TRBD1. This CDR3 is 13 amino acids long. Unmatched junction bases numbered 12, after V lost 5 bases and J lost 18 bases. The germline V gene has CDR1 SGHVS and CDR2 FQNEAQ. The CDR3 DNA reads TGTGCCAGCAGCCCCGCGGGTGACAGGGGATACCACTTT. This gives the protein CASSPAGDRGYHF.

The chain links TRBV3-1 to TRBJ2-5; no definite D call. V was trimmed by 1 base and J by 5 bases, leaving 11 bases between them. CDR1 is LGHDT, CDR2 YNNKEL, per germline (reference sequence). The length of the CDR3 is 14 residues. Here the CDR3 reads CASSQGPPSETQYF. CDR3 in DNA: TGTGCCAGCAGCCAAGGACCCCCTAGTGAGACCCAGTACTTC.

This clonotype was detected ten times or more. The rearrangement links TRBV29-1 to TRBJ2-1; D gene ambiguous. There are 14 residues in the CDR3. From germline, CDR1 is SQVTM and CDR2 ANQGSEA. V gave up 3 bases and J gave up 0 bases, with 9 bases separating them. CDR3 amino acids: CSVDPQSSYNEQFF. The CDR3 nucleotides read TGCAGCGTTGATCCACAAAGCTCCTACAATGAGCAGTTCTTC.

This clonotype has a single count. A junction end diverges from the germline sequence, so it may reflect a read error. The V and J genes are TRBV5-1 and TRBJ2-7; D remains unclear. The germline gives CDR1 SGHRS, CDR2 YFSETQ. CDR3 size: 12 residues. As DNA, the CDR3 is TGCGCCAGCAGCTTAACAGTGTACGAGAAGTACTTC. Translation: CASSLTVYEKYF. Full variable domain (remainder filled in from reference TRBV5-1 and TRBJ2-7): KAGVTQTPRYLIKTRGQQVTLSCSPISGHRSVSWYQQTPGQGLQFLFEYFSETQRNKGNFPGRFSGRQFSNSRSEMNVSTLELGDSALYLCASSLTVYEKYFGPGTRLTVT.

This clonotype has at least ten counts. The genes are TRBV29-1 and TRBJ2-1; the D is unclear. The V end lost 4 bases, the J end lost 10 bases, and 5 bases lay between the germline ends. The CDR3 totals 9 residues. Germline CDR1 and CDR2: SQVTM and ANQGSEA. Here the CDR3 reads CSVGEEQFF. CDR3 nucleotides: TGCAGCGTTGGGGAAGAGCAGTTCTTC.

This clonotype showed up just a few times. The V gene is TRBV24-1, the J gene TRBJ2-5; 7 bases map to TRBD2. Germline values: CDR1 KGHDR, CDR2 SFDVKD. This CDR3 is built from 16 residues. Trimming at V came to 4 bases and at J to 0 bases, leaving 7 bases not matched to a gene. Here the CDR3 reads CATSEGSGADQETQYF. CDR3 sequence (DNA): TGTGCCACCAGTGAAGGAAGCGGGGCAGACCAAGAGACCCAGTACTTC.

The chain carries TRBV7-2 and TRBJ2-6, with 8 bases that match TRBD1. V lost 3 bases and J lost 0; bases outside the gene matches: 7. The V gene's germline CDR1 is SGHTA and CDR2 FQGNSA. The CDR3 totals 18 residues. Written as DNA, the CDR3 is TGTGCCAGCAGCTTTCGGACAGGGCGGACCTCTGGGGCCAACGTCCTGACTTTC. This sequence encodes CASSFRTGRTSGANVLTF.

This clonotype was detected a few times. The J gene is TRBJ1-4, the V gene TRBV12-3 or TRBV12-4; D unresolved. V lost 2 bases to trimming and J lost 14 bases, with 12 bases between them. The CDR3 has 12 amino acids. CDR3 loop: CASSLLPKSLFF. The CDR3, as DNA: TGTGCCAGCAGTTTACTCCCAAAGAGTCTGTTTTTT.

This clonotype has just a few counts. The gene calls are TRBV4-2 and TRBJ2-7, with D perhaps assigned TRBD1 or TRBD2 (7 bases each). CDR3 size: 15 residues. V lost 4 bases to trimming and J lost 3 bases, with 16 bases between them. Per germline, CDR1 LGHNA and CDR2 YNFKEQ. In DNA, the CDR3 is TGTGCCAGCAGCCCATCAGGGGGGGTGGGCTACGAGCAGTACTTC. Its translation: CASSPSGGVGYEQYF.

Comment on this clonotype: The junction differs from germline at one of its ends, possibly a read error. This rearrangement joins TRBV6-4 to TRBJ2-3; 8 nucleotides match TRBD2. Germline V gene sequence: CDR1 MRHNA, CDR2 SNTAGT. There are 13 residues in the CDR3. CDR3 residues: CAGPGGSTETQYF. Here the CDR3 DNA reads TGTGCCGGCCCGGGAGGGAGCACAGAGACGCAGTATTTT.

About this clonotype: At one end, the junction sequence differs from germline, possibly due to a read error. The rearrangement joins TRBV4-3 to TRBJ1-2, with TRBD1 as a possible D gene (5 bases). The germline V gene has CDR1 LGHNA and CDR2 YSLEER. This CDR3 has 18 residues. The CDR3 DNA is TGCGCCAGCAGCAAAGATCATGGACACCGCAATTCTAACTATGGCTACACCTTC. The encoded protein is CASSKDHGHRNSNYGYTF.

A single count supports this clonotype. J is TRBJ2-7 and V is TRBV20-1; D is perhaps TRBD1 (6 bases). Germline CDR1 is DFQATT and CDR2 is SNEGSKA (reference sequence). Trimming removed 0 bases from V and 7 bases from J, with 22 bases in between. There are 16 residues in the CDR3. The CDR3 here is CSARDPLRDTGSEQYF. CDR3 nucleotide sequence: TGCAGTGCTAGAGACCCGCTCAGGGATACAGGGAGTGAGCAGTACTTC.

To note about this clonotype: This could be a read error, since a much larger clone is one nucleotide away. The gene calls are TRBV5-1 and TRBJ2-5; 10 bases agree with TRBD2. Germline CDR1 SGHRS, CDR2 YFSETQ. The CDR3 contains 15 residues. After removal of 0 bases from V and 11 bases from J, the junction contained 10 bases not matched to a gene. The CDR3 is CASSLGLAGYNEQYF. The CDR3 nucleotides are TGCGCCAGCAGCTTGGGACTAGCGGGCTACAATGAGCAGTACTTC.